The TCR beta chain under discussion was sequenced for a study of human T cells and chemical hapten exposure (dated by TCRdb to 2020 to 2023). Regarding the study in general: For sensitization, 2% DPC in acetone was applied to a 2 cm by 2 cm area of upper inner arm skin. For TCR sequencing, blood came from approximately 29 alopecia patients at anywhere from one to four time points (pre-sensitization, 2, 6 and 24 weeks). This study followed changes in the peripheral blood TCR repertoire in vivo during primary and secondary sensitization of alopecia patients to the hapten diphenylcyclopropenone (DPC). Patients additionally received weekly therapeutic DPC doses to the scalp throughout the roughly 24-week study period. Most of the patients in the cohort were female, and the cohort covered alopecia areata with under or over 50% scalp involvement, alopecia totalis and alopecia universalis. Patient blood was sampled pre-sensitization (week 0) and at 2, 6 and about 24 weeks after DPC sensitization. Libraries were pooled for sequencing, and variation in per-sample TCR yields was attributed mainly to small differences in library volumes within the pool. Patch testing was done on the upper back using Finn chambers containing 0.01% DPC, and results were scored after 6 days according to International Contact Dermatitis Research Group standards.

The V and J ends are trimmed by 4 bases and 1 base, leaving 11 bases between them. The CDR3, from cysteine to phenylalanine, totals 15 residues. Only CDR3 DNA remains: 45 bases, in frame from the first base. The germline V gene encodes CDR1 SGDLS and CDR2 YYNGEE. Interpreted using the paper, the time point label stands for: patch test 1, 2 weeks after DPC sensitization. Interpreted using the paper, the treatment or condition label stands for: therapeutic diphenylcyclopropenone sensitization with weekly scalp DPC. At every patch-test visit, the blood draw took place before the patch test was put on. Patients were eligible if aged 18 to 70, diagnosed with alopecia and judged suitable for DPC therapy, and pregnant patients were excluded. Total RNA was isolated from unfractionated whole blood collected in Tempus Blood RNA tubes. Results and caveats for the whole study, not just this receptor: Compared with pre-sensitization or healthy control sets, expanded TCRs formed significantly more large CDR3 similarity clusters, which is consistent with antigen-driven responses. After repeated subsampling, the strength of the expansion versus patch-test correlation and the threshold at which it became significant changed. DPC sensitization did not change the number of TCRs with a frequency above 1 in 1000, and there was no evidence of changes in global repertoire structure. Patch test score correlated positively with the number of PT1 expanded TCRs, reaching significance at thresholds 8, 16 and 32 but not at 4. Because every patient had alopecia, a presumed autoimmune disease, the patients' immune response might differ from that of healthy individuals.

The method behind the library was RACE. TCRdb names NextSeq 500 as the instrument used. During library preparation, unique molecular identifiers were attached to individual cDNA molecules so that TCRs could be counted quantitatively and reproducibly. For every blood RNA sample, sequencing covered both the TCR alpha and TCR beta chains. Turning to the authors' computational methods: A median of about 100,000 TCRs per sample was observed, with a range of 23,224 to 690,600. V, J and CDR3 annotation of the TCR reads was carried out using the Decombinator software suite. To make PS versus PT1 abundance plots, every sample was subsampled to the same number of TCRs (28,000). TCRs were defined as expanded if absent before sensitization and observed at least eight times at the 2-week time point. In-frame beta chains were kept once TCRdb had trimmed the public reads at Q25 with fastp and called clones with MiXCR. CDR3 protein sequences are deduplicated, and each keeps its most common genes and DNA. TCRdb's processing, not the authors' own work, is the source of the V and J calls. The sample records some 170,000 distinct CDR3 sequences, about 20% of which are singletons. Roughly 6.7% of the sample is held by the ten biggest clonotypes.

This clonotype was detected a few times. Its antigen has not been determined. Base qualities are not at hand, and no much larger clone is one base apart. This TCR derives from a woman between 50 and 59 years old with alopecia areata. Some clones in this sample may be carry-over from other donors' samples. The source material was whole blood, sampled in connection with sensitization to the hapten diphenylcyclopropenone (DPC). The sequence links TRBV9 to TRBJ2-2; a tentative D match to TRBD1 spans 6 bases. The nucleotide sequence is given as TGTGCCAGCAGCAAGGGACAACTGAACACCGGGGAGCTGTTTTTT. Its coded protein is CASSKGQLNTGELFF.